This T cell receptor beta chain was found in a study of blood T cell repertoires in COVID-19. Some clones are missing from TCRdb's copy, which holds only in-frame ones; the method was immunoSEQ multiplex PCR. The sample gives just over 250,000 clones, 86% of which show up once; around 9.1% is in the top ten. CDR1 MNHNS and CDR2 SASEGT come from the germline V gene. V was shortened by 4 bases and J by 4 bases, with 20 bases between the two germline ends. This CDR3 has 17 amino acids. This receptor was identified in a middle-aged man who had recovered from COVID-19. The sample consisted of peripheral blood. The chain has TRBV6-1 and TRBJ1-3, with D possibly matching TRBD1 (5 bases). The CDR3 DNA sequence: TGTGCCAGCAGTGCGACGGTGGGCAGGGCCCAAGGAAACACCATATATTTT. Its protein is CASSATVGRAQGNTIYF.